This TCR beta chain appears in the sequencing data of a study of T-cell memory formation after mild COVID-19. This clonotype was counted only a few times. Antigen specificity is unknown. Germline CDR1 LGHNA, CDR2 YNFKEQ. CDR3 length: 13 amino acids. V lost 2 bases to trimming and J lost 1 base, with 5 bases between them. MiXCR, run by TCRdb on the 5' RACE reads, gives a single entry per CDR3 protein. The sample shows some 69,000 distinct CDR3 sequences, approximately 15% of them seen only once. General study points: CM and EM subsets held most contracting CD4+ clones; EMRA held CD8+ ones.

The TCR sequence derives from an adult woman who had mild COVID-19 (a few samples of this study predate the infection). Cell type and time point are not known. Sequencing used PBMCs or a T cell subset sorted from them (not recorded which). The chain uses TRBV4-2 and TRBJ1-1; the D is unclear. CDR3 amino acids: CASSQLGNTEAFF. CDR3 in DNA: TGTGCCAGCAGCCAACTGGGGAACACTGAAGCTTTCTTT.